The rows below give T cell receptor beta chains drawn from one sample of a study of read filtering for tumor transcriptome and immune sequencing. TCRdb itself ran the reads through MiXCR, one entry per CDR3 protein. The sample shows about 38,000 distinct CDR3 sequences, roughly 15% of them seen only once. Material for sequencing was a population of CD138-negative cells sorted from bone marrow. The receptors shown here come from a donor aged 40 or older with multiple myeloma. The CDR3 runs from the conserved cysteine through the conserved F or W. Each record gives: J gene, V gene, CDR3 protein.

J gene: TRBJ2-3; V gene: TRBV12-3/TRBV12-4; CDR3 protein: CASSLPPDTQYF
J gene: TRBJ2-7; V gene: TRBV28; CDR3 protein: CAGRAGTSVAYEQYF
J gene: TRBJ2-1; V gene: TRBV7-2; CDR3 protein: CASSLVPSPASGRAGGHEQFF
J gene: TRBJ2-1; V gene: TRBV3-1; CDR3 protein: CASSQDVTSYNEQFF
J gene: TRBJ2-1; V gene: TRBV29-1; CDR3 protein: CSVDRLPPKDEQFF
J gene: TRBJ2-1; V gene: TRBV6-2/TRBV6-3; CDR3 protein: CASTPQAGEQFF
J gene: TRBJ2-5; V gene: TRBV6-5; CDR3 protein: CASSWGGGRGFDQYF
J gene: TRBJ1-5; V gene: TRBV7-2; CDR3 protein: CASSNRGGQPQHF
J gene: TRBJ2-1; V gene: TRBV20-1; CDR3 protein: CSAKRGDNEQFF
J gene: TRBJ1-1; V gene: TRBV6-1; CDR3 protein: CASSDVGKGTEAFF
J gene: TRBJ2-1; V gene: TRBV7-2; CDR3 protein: CASSFGSGDEQFF